One sample yielded the 20 T cell receptor beta chains listed below, sequenced in a study of cytomegalovirus exposure and HLA in healthy donors. The primer mix had 60 Vbeta and 13 Jbeta primers. The data were produced by immunoSEQ multiplex PCR, yet TCRdb's version contains in-frame clones alone and is incomplete. The data hold 150,000 to 200,000 clones, with roughly 65% observed a single time. The specimen was PBMCs. The receptors originated from a man younger than 30 in good health and CMV-seropositive.

The chain joins TRBV9 to TRBJ1-3; 7 positions match TRBD1. The V and J ends lost 3 bases and 5 bases, in that order; junction bases with no gene match: 5. Germline assignment: CDR1 SGDLS and CDR2 YYNGEE. The CDR3 has 14 residues. CDR3 sequence: CASSAQGNRNTIYF. The CDR3 region has the DNA TGTGCCAGCAGCGCACAGGGGAACAGAAACACCATATATTTT.

This clone was counted a few times. V and J are TRBV20-1 and TRBJ2-1; D gene ambiguous. The ends were cut back, 2 bases at V and 4 bases at J, with 3 bases in the middle. The CDR3 loop spans 11 amino acids. CDR1 is DFQATT, CDR2 SNEGSKA, per germline (reference sequence). The CDR3 region has the DNA TGCAGTGCTAGATCATACAATGAGCAGTTCTTC. Amino acid sequence: CSARSYNEQFF.

This clone was seen a few times. V and J are TRBV11-3 and TRBJ2-1; possibly TRBD2 for D (7 bases). Trimming stripped 1 base from V and 6 bases from J, with 16 bases between. Germline V gene data show CDR1 as SGHNT and CDR2 as YENEEA. This CDR3 has 16 residues. DNA for the CDR3: TGTGCCAGCAGCTTAGGGGGAGGGGGGATTCTCAATGAGCAGTTCTTC. Translating gives CASSLGGGGILNEQFF.

The chain has TRBV5-6 and TRBJ1-2, with a tentative D call TRBD1 (6 bases). In germline, CDR1 is SGHDT, CDR2 YYEEEE. The V and J ends lost 4 bases and 8 bases respectively, with 15 bases between them. The CDR3 has 13 amino acids. The CDR3 region is CASSIQGLEGYTF. The CDR3 DNA reads TGTGCCAGCAGCATACAGGGATTAGAGGGCTACACCTTC.

The rearrangement uses TRBV5-4 and TRBJ2-3, with 7 bases that match TRBD2. This CDR3 has 16 residues. J was trimmed by 3 bases and V by 0 bases; bases with no gene match: 7. Germline-derived CDR1 and CDR2 are SGHNT and YYREEE (reference sequence). This chain's CDR3 is CASSLEAGGITDTQYF. CDR3 sequence (DNA): TGTGCCAGCAGCTTGGAGGCCGGGGGGATTACAGATACGCAGTATTTT.

The rearrangement joins TRBV15 to TRBJ2-7; 7 bases fit TRBD2. V shed 2 bases, J shed 3 bases, and the junction held 10 bases outside the gene matches. The CDR3 is 16 residues long. The germline V gene has CDR1 LNHNV and CDR2 YYDKDF (reference sequence). The CDR3 protein is CATSRNPASGDYEQYV. Written as DNA, the CDR3 is TGTGCCACCAGCAGAAACCCAGCTAGCGGAGACTACGAGCAGTACGTC.

CDR3: CASSEAGTGGADTQYF. As DNA, the CDR3 is TGTGCCAGCAGTGAGGCGGGGACAGGGGGCGCAGATACGCAGTATTTT. This sequence joins TRBV6-1 and TRBJ2-3; 12 nucleotides match TRBD1. Germline V gene sequence: CDR1 MNHNS, CDR2 SASEGT. This CDR3 is 16 amino acids long. V lost 3 bases and J lost 4; bases outside the gene matches: 5.

The rearrangement uses TRBV14 and TRBJ1-3; the D gene is possibly TRBD1 (6 bases). The CDR3 sequence is 17 residues long. V was clipped by 0 bases and J by 3 bases, with 15 bases between them. Germline loops: CDR1 SGHDN, CDR2 FVKESK. The CDR3 nucleotides read TGTGCCAGCAGCCAAGATAGTCACAGGGTGGGTGGAAACACCATATATTTT. Amino acid sequence: CASSQDSHRVGGNTIYF.

The V call is TRBV11-1, the J call TRBJ2-7; 7 bases are a match to TRBD2. CDR3 length: 15 amino acids. Germline V gene data show CDR1 as SGHAT and CDR2 as FQDESV (reference sequence). The V gene end was trimmed by 5 bases and the J gene end by 2 bases; junction bases not matched to a gene: 9. This CDR3 reads CASSRSASGTYEQYV. In nucleotides, the CDR3 is TGTGCCAGCAGCCGCTCGGCTAGCGGAACCTACGAGCAGTACGTC.

The chain carries TRBV7-9 and TRBJ1-2, with TRBD1 identical over 11 bases. Trimming cost V 4 bases and J 6 bases; bases outside gene matches: 1. Germline CDR1 reads SEHNR; CDR2 reads FQNEAQ (reference sequence). The length of the CDR3 is 13 residues. CDR3: CASSWGQGDGYTF. CDR3 sequence (DNA): TGTGCCAGCAGCTGGGGACAGGGGGATGGCTACACCTTC.

The chain combines TRBV19 with TRBJ1-3; D call uncertain. Trimming took off 7 bases at V and 0 bases at J, with 7 bases between the two ends. Germline loops: CDR1 LNHDA, CDR2 SQIVND (reference sequence). This CDR3 is 13 amino acids long. CDR3 sequence (DNA): TGTGCCAGTACCCTATACTCTGGAAACACCATATATTTT. It yields the protein CASTLYSGNTIYF.

The gene calls are TRBV5-6 and TRBJ2-4, with TRBD2 matching 7 bases. The ends lost 2 bases at V and 3 bases at J; junction bases unmatched: 2. CDR3 length equals 14 residues. The germline V gene encodes CDR1 SGHDT and CDR2 YYEEEE. DNA for the CDR3: TGTGCCAGCAGCTTTCCTAGCGGCAAAAACATTCAGTACTTC. It is translated as CASSFPSGKNIQYF.

This sequence joins TRBV28 and TRBJ1-1; D not certain. CDR1 and CDR2 (germline): MDHEN, SYDVKM. With 6 bases removed from V and 1 base from J, the gap between germline ends came to 9 bases. This CDR3 comprises 13 residues. The CDR3 spells CASSPAGNTEAFF. The CDR3 nucleotides are TGTGCCAGCAGCCCAGCAGGGAACACTGAAGCTTTCTTT.

This chain links TRBV7-9 with TRBJ1-5; D not certain. V gave up 4 bases and J gave up 2 bases, with 6 bases separating them. This CDR3 region has 13 residues. The germline V gene has CDR1 SEHNR and CDR2 FQNEAQ (reference sequence). The CDR3 DNA reads TGTGCCAGCAGCTGGGGAGGCAATCAGCCCCAGCATTTT. Translating gives CASSWGGNQPQHF.

A note on this clone: One junction end disagrees with the germline gene, perhaps due to a read error. The chain joins TRBV6-5 to TRBJ1-5; D possibly corresponds to TRBD1 (6 bases). CDR3 length: 13 residues. The germline CDR1 and CDR2 sequences are MNHEY and SVGAGI. The CDR3 reads CASSYSLDSRLDF. Written as DNA, the CDR3 is TGTGCCAGCAGTTACTCGCTGGACAGTCGGCTCGATTTT.

The chain joins TRBV14 to TRBJ1-1; no firm D call. The germline gives CDR1 SGHDN, CDR2 FVKESK. The CDR3 is 13 residues long. Trimming shortened V by 2 bases and J by 5 bases, and 9 bases separated the two germline ends. The CDR3 DNA reads TGTGCCAGCAGCCAACAGCGGGGAACTGAAGCTTTCTTT. Its protein is CASSQQRGTEAFF.

J is TRBJ1-1 and V is TRBV30; D is unresolved. The V end lost 5 bases, the J end lost 0 bases, and 16 bases lay between the germline ends. The CDR3 is made up of 15 amino acids. Germline V lookup: CDR1 GTSNPN, CDR2 SVGIG (reference sequence). As DNA, the CDR3 is TGTGCCTGGTGCCGGGGAGGAGTACTGAACACTGAAGCTTTCTTT. It is translated as CAWCRGGVLNTEAFF.

CDR3 loop: CASTQLAGKVDEQFF. The CDR3 bases are TGTGCCAGCACCCAACTAGCGGGAAAAGTCGATGAGCAGTTCTTC. V and J are TRBV6-5 and TRBJ2-1; 10 bases line up with TRBD2. V dropped 7 bases and J dropped 8; count of bases not matched to a gene: 11. In germline, CDR1 is MNHEY, CDR2 SVGAGI. This CDR3 is built from 15 residues.

The chain has TRBV6-5 and TRBJ2-1; TRBD2 agrees at 11 bases. CDR3 size: 13 residues. Trimming cost V 6 bases and J 7 bases; bases outside gene matches: 2. Looked up from germline, CDR1 is MNHEY and CDR2 is SVGAGI. This CDR3 is CASSIAGGNEQFF. The CDR3 region has the DNA TGTGCCAGCAGCATAGCGGGAGGGAATGAGCAGTTCTTC.

The gene calls are TRBV12-2 and TRBJ2-7; the table gives TRBD1 as D, unverified against the DNA. TRBV12-2 counts as a pseudogene. CDR3 length equals 14 residues. The CDR3 region is CASRLAGTLYEQYV. Here the CDR3 DNA reads TGTGCAAGTCGCCTTGCCGGGACACTATACGAGCAGTACGTC.